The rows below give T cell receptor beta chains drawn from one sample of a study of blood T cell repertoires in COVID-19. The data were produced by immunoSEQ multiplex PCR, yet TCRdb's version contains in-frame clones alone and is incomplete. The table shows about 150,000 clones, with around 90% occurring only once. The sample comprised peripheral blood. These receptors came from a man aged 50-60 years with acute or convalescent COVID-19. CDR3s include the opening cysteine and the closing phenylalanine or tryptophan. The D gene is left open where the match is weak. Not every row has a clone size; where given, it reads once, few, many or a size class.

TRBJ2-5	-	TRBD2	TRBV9	TGTGCCAGCAGCCCCCGCCCTAGCGGGGAAGAGACCCAGTACTTC	CASSPRPSGEETQYF
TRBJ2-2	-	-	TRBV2	TGTGCCAGCAGTATCCACGGGACACTCCTGAACACCGGGGAGCTGTTTTTT	CASSIHGTLLNTGELFF
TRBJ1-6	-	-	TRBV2	TGTGCCAGCACCCCCAGGCGTCTTGAGAATTCACCCCTCCACTTT	CASTPRRLENSPLHF
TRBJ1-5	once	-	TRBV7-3	TGTGCCAGCAGCTTAAATGTAGGGGGGCCCCAGCATTTT	CASSLNVGGPQHF
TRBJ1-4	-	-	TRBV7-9	TGTGCCAGCAGCGGGGGAGGGTCAACTAATGAAAAACTGTTTTTT	CASSGGGSTNEKLFF
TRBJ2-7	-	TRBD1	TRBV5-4	TGTGCCAGCAGCCCCTCAGGGGGCAGATCCTACGAGCAGTACTTC	CASSPSGGRSYEQYF
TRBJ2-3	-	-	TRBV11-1	TGTGCCAGCAGCTCGGGTGTGACAGATACGCAGTATTTT	CASSSGVTDTQYF
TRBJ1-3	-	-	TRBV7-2	TGTGCCAGCAGCCAACAGGGTTCTGGAAACACCATATATTTT	CASSQQGSGNTIYF
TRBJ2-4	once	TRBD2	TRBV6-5	TGTGCCAGCAGTTATGCGGGAGGTGGGGGCATTCAGTACTTC	CASSYAGGGGIQYF
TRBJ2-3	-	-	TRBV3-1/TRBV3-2	TGTGCCAGCGGCCAATCTAGCACAGATACGCAGTATTTT	CASGQSSTDTQYF
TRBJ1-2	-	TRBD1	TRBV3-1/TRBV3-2	TGTGCCAGCAGCCATCCCGGGACAGGGGGCAGGTATGGCTACACCTTC	CASSHPGTGGRYGYTF
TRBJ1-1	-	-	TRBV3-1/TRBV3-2	TGTGCCAGCAGCCAAGTAAACAGGAACACTGAAGCTTTCTTT	CASSQVNRNTEAFF
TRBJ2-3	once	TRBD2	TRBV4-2	TGTGCCAGCAGCCAGGACGTAGCGGGGACAGATACGCAGTATTTT	CASSQDVAGTDTQYF
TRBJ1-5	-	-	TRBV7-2	TGTGCCAGCAGTACTAATAGCAATCAGCCCCAGCATTTT	CASSTNSNQPQHF
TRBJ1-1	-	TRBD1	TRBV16	TGTGCCAGCAGCCAACCAGGACAGGGGGCCCGTATCACTGAAGCTTTCTTT	CASSQPGQGARITEAFF
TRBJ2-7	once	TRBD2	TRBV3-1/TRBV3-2	TGTGCCAGCAGCCCGGGACTAGCGGGAGGGTACGAGCAGTACTTC	CASSPGLAGGYEQYF
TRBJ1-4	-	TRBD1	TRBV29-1	TGCAGCGTTGAGGGGCCAGGGGGTGAAAAACTGTTTTTT	CSVEGPGGEKLFF
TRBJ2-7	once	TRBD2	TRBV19	TGTGCCAGTGCTAATGGCGGGAGGGCTTGGGAGCAGTACTTC	CASANGGRAWEQYF
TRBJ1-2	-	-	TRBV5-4	TGTGCCAGCAGCTCCCCTAGACGGGTTGCCTATGGCTACACCTTC	CASSSPRRVAYGYTF
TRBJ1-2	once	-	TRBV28	TGTGCCAGCAGCTTGGGAGGGGGGGTTCTCTATGGCTACACCTTC	CASSLGGGVLYGYTF
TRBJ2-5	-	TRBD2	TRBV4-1	TGCGCCAGCAGCCAAGGGGGTAGCGGGAGTTTGGAGACCCAGTACTTC	CASSQGGSGSLETQYF
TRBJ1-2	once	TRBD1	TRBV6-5	TGTGCCAGCAGTTACGACAGGGGGAATGGCTACACCTTC	CASSYDRGNGYTF